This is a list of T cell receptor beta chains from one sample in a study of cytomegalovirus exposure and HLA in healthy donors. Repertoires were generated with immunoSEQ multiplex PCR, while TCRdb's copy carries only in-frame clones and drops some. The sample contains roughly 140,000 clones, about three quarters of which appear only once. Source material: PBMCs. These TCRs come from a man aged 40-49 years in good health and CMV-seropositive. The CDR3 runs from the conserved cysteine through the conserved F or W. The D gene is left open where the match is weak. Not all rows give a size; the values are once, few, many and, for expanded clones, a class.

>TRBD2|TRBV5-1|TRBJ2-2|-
TGCGCCAGCAGCGCTAGCGGGAACACCGGGGAGCTGTTTTTT
CASSASGNTGELFF
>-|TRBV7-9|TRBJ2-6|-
TGTGCCAGCAGCCCCAGAGGGCTAGCGTTTACTGGGGCCAACGTCCTGACTTTC
CASSPRGLAFTGANVLTF
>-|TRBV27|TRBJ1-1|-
TGTGCCAGCAGTTTAATCGGGGGAAACACTGAAGCTTTCTTT
CASSLIGGNTEAFF
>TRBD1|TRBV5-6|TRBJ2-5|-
TGTGCCAGCAGCTCGTACAGGACAGGGGTTTCGAGGAAGACCCAGTACTTC
CASSSYRTGVSRKTQYF
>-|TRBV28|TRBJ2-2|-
TGTGCCAGCACCCTCATACTTCAGGGCGTCGACACCGGGGAGCTGTTTTTT
CASTLILQGVDTGELFF
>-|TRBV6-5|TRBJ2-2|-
TGTGCCAGCAGTTTCCCCGGACAGAACGGGGAGCTGTTTTTT
CASSFPGQNGELFF
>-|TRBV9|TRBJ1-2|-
TGTGCCAGCAGGCCGGGACTTCTTATAGCAGAGGGTGGCTACACCTTC
CASRPGLLIAEGGYTF
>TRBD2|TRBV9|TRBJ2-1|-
TGTGCCAGCAGCGTCGGCCTGACTAGCGGAAACAATGAGCAGTTCTTC
CASSVGLTSGNNEQFF
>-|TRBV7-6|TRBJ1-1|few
TGTGCCAGCAGCTTAGGTGGGGGGAGAGGAACTGAAGCTTTCTTT
CASSLGGGRGTEAFF
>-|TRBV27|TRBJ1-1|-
TGTGCCAGCAGTTCGACGGCGGGCGACACTGAAGCTTTCTTT
CASSSTAGDTEAFF
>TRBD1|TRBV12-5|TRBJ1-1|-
TGTGCTAGTGGTCCCCGGACAGGCACTGAAGCTTTCTTT
CASGPRTGTEAFF
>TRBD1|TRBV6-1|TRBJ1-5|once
TGTGCCAGCAGTGAAGGGACAGGGCCTAATCAGCCCCAGCATTTT
CASSEGTGPNQPQHF
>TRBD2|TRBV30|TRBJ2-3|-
TGTGCCTGGAGTGTGACGGGAGGAGGGGATACGCAGTATTTT
CAWSVTGGGDTQYF
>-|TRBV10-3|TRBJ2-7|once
TGTGCCATCAGTGATGCGGGGAAGTCCTACGAGCAGTACTTC
CAISDAGKSYEQYF
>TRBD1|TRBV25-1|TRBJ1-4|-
TGTGCCAGCAGTGCAGGGGGCGAGGATGAAAAACTGTTTTTT
CASSAGGEDEKLFF
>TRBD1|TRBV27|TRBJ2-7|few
TGTGCCAGCAGCCGGGACAGGGGGCTATACGAGCAGTACTTC
CASSRDRGLYEQYF
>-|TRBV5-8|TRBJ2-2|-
TGTGCCAGCAGCTTGGGAACAGGAGCACCGAACACCGGGGAGCTGTTTTTT
CASSLGTGAPNTGELFF
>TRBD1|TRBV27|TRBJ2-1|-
TGTGCCAGCAGTCGCGGACAGGAATGGGGCAATGAGCAGTTCTTC
CASSRGQEWGNEQFF
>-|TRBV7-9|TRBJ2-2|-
TGTGCCAGCAGCTCCCAGGCGTTCCGAGGGGAGCTGTTTTTT
CASSSQAFRGELFF
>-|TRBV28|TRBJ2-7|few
TGTGCCAGCAGTAGCCTATACGAGCAGTACTTC
CASSSLYEQYF
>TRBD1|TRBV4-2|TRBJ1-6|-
TGTGCCAGCAGCCAAGGACAGGGGTGGGAATCACCCCTCCACTTT
CASSQGQGWESPLHF
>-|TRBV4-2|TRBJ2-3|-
TGTGCCAGCGGAGTGGCAGGCACAGATACGCAGTATTTT
CASGVAGTDTQYF
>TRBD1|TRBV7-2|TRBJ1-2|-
TGTGCCAGCAGCTTGGGAGACAGGGGTATGGCGAAAGGCTACACCTTC
CASSLGDRGMAKGYTF
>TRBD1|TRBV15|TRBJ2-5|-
TGTGCCACCAGCAGAGGAGAGTCGGGGACAGGGCAAGAGACCCAGTACTTC
CATSRGESGTGQETQYF
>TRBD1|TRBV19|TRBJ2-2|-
TGTGCCAGTAGTACACGGGACAGGGGCTACACCGGGGAGCTGTTTTTT
CASSTRDRGYTGELFF
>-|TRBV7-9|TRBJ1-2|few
TGTGCCAGCAGCTTAAGGGGTGGCATGGGCTACACCTTC
CASSLRGGMGYTF
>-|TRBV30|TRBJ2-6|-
TGTGCCTGGAGTGGCGGTAAGGTTAACTCTGGGGCCAACGTCCTGACTTTC
CAWSGGKVNSGANVLTF
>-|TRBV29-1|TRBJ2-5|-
TGCAGCGTCCTCGTACGAGGGAAAGAGACCCAGTACTTC
CSVLVRGKETQYF
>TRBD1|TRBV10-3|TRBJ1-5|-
TGTGCCATCAGTCACACAGGGGACCAGCCCCAGCATTTT
CAISHTGDQPQHF
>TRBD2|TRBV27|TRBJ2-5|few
TGTGCCAGCAGTCCATACGGGACTAGCGGAGAGACCCAGTACTTC
CASSPYGTSGETQYF
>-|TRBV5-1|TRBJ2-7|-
TGCGCCAGCAGCCGAGGACAGTTCCCTTCCTACGAGCAGTACTTC
CASSRGQFPSYEQYF
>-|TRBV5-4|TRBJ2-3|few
TGTGCCACAAGCACGAGACTAGTCCAAAGCACAGATACGCAGTATTTT
CATSTRLVQSTDTQYF
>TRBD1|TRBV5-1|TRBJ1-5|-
TGCGCCAGCAGCTTGGGGGACCGCAAACGACCGAACCCGTCTGACAGGGGGCAGGTTCAGCCCCAGCATTTT
CASSLGDRKRPNPSDRGQVQPQHF
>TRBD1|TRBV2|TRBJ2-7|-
TGTGCCGACAGGGGGCGGACCTACGAGCAGTACTTC
CADRGRTYEQYF
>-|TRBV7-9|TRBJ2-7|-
TGTTCCAGCAGCTTCCGACAGAGCGAGCAGTACTTC
CSSSFRQSEQYF
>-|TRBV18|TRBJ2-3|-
TGTGCCAGCTCACCACGCAGTCTCTCTAGCACAGATACGCAGTATTTT
CASSPRSLSSTDTQYF
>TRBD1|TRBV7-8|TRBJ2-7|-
TGTGCCAGCAGCTTAGAGGGACAGGGGCTCTACGAGCAGTACTTC
CASSLEGQGLYEQYF
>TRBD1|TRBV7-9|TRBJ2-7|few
TGTGCCAGCAGCTCTAAACCGGGACAGGGTGTGGAGCAGTACTTC
CASSSKPGQGVEQYF
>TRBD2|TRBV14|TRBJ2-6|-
TGTGCCAGCAGCCGCGGGACTAGCGGGCCAATCTCTGGGGCCAACGTCCTGACTTTC
CASSRGTSGPISGANVLTF
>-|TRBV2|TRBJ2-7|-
TGTGCCGGCCAAATTGGGCCCTCCTACGAGCAGTACTTC
CAGQIGPSYEQYF
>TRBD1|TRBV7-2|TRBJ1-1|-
TGTGCCAGCAGCTCCGGGACAGCGAACACTGAAGCTTTCTTT
CASSSGTANTEAFF
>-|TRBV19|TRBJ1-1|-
TGTGCCAGTAGTGGTCTCAAGGTCGGGACTGAAGCTTTCTTT
CASSGLKVGTEAFF
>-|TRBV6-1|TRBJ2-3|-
TGTGCCAGCAGTGAAGTGGCGGGCGCGCCTAATACGCAGTATTTT
CASSEVAGAPNTQYF
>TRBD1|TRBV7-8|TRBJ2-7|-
TGTGCCAGCACCCCGACAGGGTTCTACGAGCAGTACTTC
CASTPTGFYEQYF
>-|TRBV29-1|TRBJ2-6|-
TGCAGCGTGGTAGCTGGGGCCAACGTCCTGACTTTC
CSVVAGANVLTF
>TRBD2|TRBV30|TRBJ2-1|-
TGTGCCTGGAGTGGGGGACTAGCGGGAGTCGCGGTACAGTTCTTC
CAWSGGLAGVAVQFF
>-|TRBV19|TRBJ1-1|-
TGTGCCAGTAGTACAGACCGACACGGTGAAGCTTTCTTT
CASSTDRHGEAFF